The 27 T cell receptor beta chains listed next were all sequenced from one sample in a study of blood T cell repertoires in COVID-19. TCRdb's table, derived via immunoSEQ multiplex PCR, lists solely in-frame clones and lacks some. The sample consists of 270,000 or so clones, roughly 89% of them appearing once. The sample taken for sequencing was peripheral blood. Receptor source: a middle-aged woman who had recovered from COVID-19.

In this sample, this clone turned up once. V is TRBV6-5 and J is TRBJ2-7, with D perhaps matching TRBD1 (5 bases). The CDR3 is made up of 14 amino acids. Deletions cut 7 bases from V and 3 bases from J, with 16 bases between. Germline CDR1 and CDR2: MNHEY and SVGAGI. CDR3 sequence: CASKDTITGYEQYF. As DNA, the CDR3 is TGTGCCAGCAAGGACACCATCACAGGCTACGAGCAGTACTTC.

The chain is built from TRBV4-1 and TRBJ2-7, with D possibly TRBD1 on 5 matching bases. Trimming shortened V by 1 base and J by 3 bases, and 7 bases separated the two germline ends. This CDR3 spans 13 amino acids. Germline assignment: CDR1 MGHRA and CDR2 YSYEKL. The CDR3 DNA is TGCGCCAGCAGCCAAGCGCAGGGCTACGAGCAGTACTTC. Translated: CASSQAQGYEQYF.

In nucleotides, the CDR3 is TGTGCCAGCAGCCTTAGGGGGGGTGGTACGGGCGAGCAGTACTTC. Translated: CASSLRGGGTGEQYF. The chain carries TRBV3-1 (or the pseudogene TRBV3-2) and TRBJ2-7, with a tentative D call TRBD2 (7 bases). The germline gives CDR1 LGHDT, CDR2 YNNKEL (reference sequence). Trimming took 4 bases from V and 6 from J, leaving 19 bases between them. The CDR3 has 15 amino acids.

V and J are TRBV4-2 and TRBJ2-2; D perhaps matches TRBD2 (6 bases). The germline CDR1 and CDR2 sequences are LGHNA and YNFKEQ. V was trimmed by 0 bases and J by 5 bases, leaving 10 bases between them. CDR3 length: 15 residues. The CDR3 spells CASSQDQGGTGELFF. For the CDR3, the DNA is TGTGCCAGCAGCCAAGATCAGGGAGGAACCGGGGAGCTGTTTTTT.

The rearrangement uses TRBV24-1 and TRBJ2-1; no clear D. Trimming cost V 4 bases and J 2 bases, with 8 bases left between them. This CDR3 contains 14 residues. Germline-derived CDR1 and CDR2 are KGHDR and SFDVKD. This chain's CDR3 is CATSEAGTYNEQFF. The CDR3 DNA follows: TGTGCCACCAGTGAGGCAGGTACCTACAATGAGCAGTTCTTC.

The V and J genes are TRBV2 and TRBJ2-3, with TRBD1 identical over 8 bases. This CDR3 region has 17 residues. V lost 4 bases and J lost 3; bases outside the gene matches: 12. CDR1 and CDR2 from the germline V gene are SNHLY and FYNNEI. CDR3 protein: CASSAPGTGGRTDTQYF. The CDR3 nucleotides are TGTGCCAGCAGTGCGCCCGGGACAGGTGGGAGGACAGATACGCAGTATTTT.

This sequence joins TRBV7-2 and TRBJ2-1, with 13 bases identical to TRBD2. The CDR3 length is 18 residues. The junction had 14 bases not matched to a gene; V was cut back by 5 bases and J by 7 bases. Germline CDR1 reads SGHTA; CDR2 reads FQGNSA. The CDR3 DNA follows: TGTGCCAGCAGCCCCCGACTAGCGGGGGGCTTTCTGCGGAATGAGCAGTTCTTC. The encoded protein is CASSPRLAGGFLRNEQFF.

The chain combines TRBV12-5 with TRBJ2-1, with 16 bases identical to TRBD2. This CDR3 is built from 17 residues. Germline V gene data show CDR1 as LGHNT and CDR2 as FRNRAP. Germline trimming cut 6 bases from V and 8 bases from J; bases unmatched to any gene: 10. The CDR3 DNA reads as TGTGCTAGTGGGAGAGGGACTAGCGGGAGGGTCACCGATGAGCAGTTCTTC. Its translation is CASGRGTSGRVTDEQFF.

The chain uses TRBV5-4 and TRBJ2-7; weak D call: TRBD1 (6 bases). CDR3 size: 17 residues. Germline V lookup: CDR1 SGHNT, CDR2 YYREEE (reference sequence). V was trimmed by 4 bases and J by 6 bases, leaving 26 bases between them. The CDR3 is CASSPAPPIAQGSEQYV. The CDR3 DNA is TGTGCCAGCAGCCCCGCCCCCCCGATTGCCCAGGGGAGCGAGCAGTACGTC.

The chain joins TRBV24-1 to TRBJ1-5; 12 positions match TRBD1. The CDR3 covers 15 residues. V dropped 2 bases and J dropped 13; count of bases not matched to a gene: 8. CDR1 and CDR2 (germline): KGHDR, SFDVKD. CDR3 bases: TGTGCCACCAGTGATTCAGGGACAGGGGGCAGGGCACAGCATTTT. Protein sequence: CATSDSGTGGRAQHF.

V usage is TRBV19 and J usage is TRBJ1-5; D is unresolved. The V gene lost 5 bases and the J gene lost 4 bases, with 6 bases spanning the gap. The CDR3 contains 12 residues. CDR1 and CDR2 from the germline V gene are LNHDA and SQIVND (reference sequence). Here the CDR3 DNA reads TGTGCCAGTAGTCCCAGGAATCAGCCCCAGCATTTT. Protein: CASSPRNQPQHF.

This chain uses TRBV25-1 with TRBJ2-2; the D is unclear. CDR3 size: 14 residues. V dropped 8 bases and J dropped 0 bases, with 10 bases sitting between them. Germline lookup yields CDR1 MGHDK and CDR2 SYGVNS. The CDR3 region is CASGSGTNTGELFF. DNA for the CDR3: TGTGCCAGCGGTTCAGGAACGAACACCGGGGAGCTGTTTTTT.

The J gene is TRBJ2-5, the V gene TRBV11-2, with 8 bases matching TRBD1. CDR3 length equals 14 residues. The V gene end was trimmed by 4 bases and the J gene end by 7 bases; junction bases not matched to a gene: 8. Germline V gene sequence: CDR1 SGHAT, CDR2 FQNNGV. CDR3 protein: CASSSPGQGGTQYF. In DNA form, the CDR3 reads TGTGCCAGCAGCTCTCCCGGACAGGGTGGGACCCAGTACTTC.

The chain couples TRBV11-3 to TRBJ2-1; 15 bases are shared with TRBD2. V was pared by 5 bases and J by 7 bases, with 9 bases of the junction left unmatched. This CDR3 contains 17 residues. In germline, CDR1 is SGHNT, CDR2 YENEEA. The CDR3 reads CASSHGLAGGPGNEQFF. Here the CDR3 DNA reads TGTGCCAGCAGCCATGGACTAGCGGGAGGGCCCGGTAATGAGCAGTTCTTC.

The rearrangement links TRBV21-1 to TRBJ2-3; TRBD2, the D gene given by the table, was not confirmed from the DNA. TRBV21-1 is classified as a pseudogene. The CDR3 runs 16 residues. The DNA of the CDR3 is TGTGCCAGCAGCAGAGGGCTGCCGTCTAGCACAGATACGCAGTATTTT. Translated, it gives CASSRGLPSSTDTQYF.

The chain carries TRBV27 and TRBJ1-5; no reliable D call. There are 13 residues in the CDR3. V lost 2 bases to trimming and J lost 4 bases, with 6 bases between them. CDR1 and CDR2 from the germline V gene are MNHEY and SMNVEV (reference sequence). As DNA, the CDR3 is TGTGCCAGCAGTTTAACCAGAAATCAGCCCCAGCATTTT. Its protein is CASSLTRNQPQHF.

The V gene is TRBV2, the J gene TRBJ1-1; D gene uncertain. There are 14 residues in the CDR3. CDR1 is SNHLY, CDR2 FYNNEI, per germline. Trimming removed 6 bases at V and 2 bases at J, with 13 bases between. In nucleotides, the CDR3 is TGTGCCAGCAGCGCGGGAAGAGTAAACACTGAAGCTTTCTTT. It is translated as CASSAGRVNTEAFF.

The rearrangement links TRBV28 to TRBJ1-5; D gene unclear. The V gene's germline CDR1 is MDHEN and CDR2 SYDVKM. This CDR3 has 15 residues. V shed 3 bases and J shed 2 bases, with 11 bases lying between them. CDR3 DNA: TGTGCCAGCAGTTTGTACGGGTATGGCAATCAGCCCCAGCATTTT. Protein sequence: CASSLYGYGNQPQHF.

This clone appeared a single time. This chain uses TRBV3-1 (or the pseudogene TRBV3-2) with TRBJ2-7; a possible D gene is TRBD1 (6 bases). The germline V gene encodes CDR1 LGHDT and CDR2 YNNKEL (reference sequence). Trimming stripped 1 base from V and 4 bases from J, with 11 bases between. The CDR3 consists of 14 residues. CDR3 region: CASSQGGTRYEQYF. The CDR3 DNA follows: TGTGCCAGCAGCCAAGGGGGGACACGATACGAGCAGTACTTC.

This clone appeared a single time. This chain uses TRBV6-2 or TRBV6-3 with TRBJ2-3, with 8 bases that match TRBD2. V lost 5 bases to trimming and J lost 1 base; unmatched junction nucleotides: 8. Germline values: CDR1 MNHEY, CDR2 SVGEGT. This CDR3 is built from 16 residues. The CDR3: CASSPFGRGGTDTQYF. DNA of the CDR3: TGTGCCAGCAGTCCATTTGGGCGGGGGGGCACAGATACGCAGTATTTT.

This chain connects TRBV30 to TRBJ2-7; 7 nucleotides match TRBD2. The CDR3 runs to 20 residues. Germline V gives CDR1 GTSNPN, CDR2 SVGIG (reference sequence). V dropped 1 base and J dropped 0; count of bases not matched to a gene: 21. CDR3 sequence (DNA): TGTGCCTGGAGTGGACGAGCGGGACTCCACCAAACCCAGAGCTCCTACGAGCAGTACTTC. It codes for CAWSGRAGLHQTQSSYEQYF.

The rearrangement links TRBV5-1 to TRBJ1-1; 7 bases are a match to TRBD1. The CDR3 length is 14 residues. After removal of 4 bases from V and 1 base from J, the junction contained 4 bases not matched to a gene. Germline CDR1 and CDR2: SGHRS and YFSETQ. In DNA, the CDR3 is TGCGCCAGCAGCCGACAGGGCGAGAACACTGAAGCTTTCTTT. Protein: CASSRQGENTEAFF.

The chain employs TRBV5-1 and TRBJ2-5, with 7 bases lining up with TRBD1. Unmatched junction bases numbered 13, after V lost 4 bases and J lost 7 bases. This CDR3 spans 15 amino acids. The germline CDR1 and CDR2 sequences are SGHRS and YFSETQ. This chain's CDR3 is CASSTGTEKSRTQYF. The CDR3 nucleotides read TGCGCCAGCAGCACAGGGACAGAAAAATCTCGGACCCAGTACTTC.

The chain uses TRBV15 and TRBJ2-6; D is ambiguous. V was cut by 3 bases and J by 0 bases, with 6 bases left in between. CDR1 and CDR2 (germline): LNHNV, YYDKDF (reference sequence). The CDR3 totals 15 residues. CDR3 sequence reads: CATSSPNSGANVLTF. The CDR3 nucleotides are TGTGCCACCAGCAGTCCTAACTCTGGGGCCAACGTCCTGACTTTC.

The chain recombines TRBV5-1 with TRBJ2-1; 10 bases align to TRBD1. Per germline, CDR1 SGHRS and CDR2 YFSETQ. V was pared by 7 bases and J by 6 bases, with 4 bases of the junction left unmatched. The CDR3 loop spans 13 amino acids. The CDR3 DNA follows: TGCGCCAGCTCCGGGACAGGGGTCAATGAGCAGTTCTTC. As protein: CASSGTGVNEQFF.

CDR3 sequence reads: CASSLGQGVRTQYF. The CDR3 DNA reads TGTGCCAGCAGCTTGGGCCAGGGGGTACGGACCCAGTACTTC. The chain has TRBV5-6 and TRBJ2-5, with 7 nucleotides matching TRBD1. Trimming cost V 0 bases and J 7 bases; bases outside gene matches: 6. This CDR3 is built from 14 residues. From germline, CDR1 is SGHDT and CDR2 YYEEEE.

This sequence joins TRBV7-9 and TRBJ2-3; TRBD2 matches 10 bases. With V trimmed by 4 bases and J by 4 bases, 5 bases remained unmatched. The CDR3 covers 15 residues. Per germline, CDR1 SEHNR and CDR2 FQNEAQ (reference sequence). This CDR3 reads CASSSLAGRADTQYF. CDR3 in DNA: TGTGCCAGCAGCTCACTAGCGGGGCGCGCAGATACGCAGTATTTT.